This T cell receptor beta chain was retrieved from a study of shared clonotypes between healthy human individuals. Study overall: Each donor contributed plates that comprised three CD4 naive, three CD4 memory, two CD8 naive and one CD8 memory.

Generated by immunoSEQ multiplex PCR, the TCRdb table keeps only in-frame clones and is missing some. The sample lists some 2.3 million clones; 93% were seen once. The source material was naive CD4+ T cells from PBMCs. The subset was: CD45RA+ positively selected. This TCR derives from a man between 18 and 35 years old in good health. Some clones in this sample may be carry-over from other donors' samples.

Here the CDR3 reads CASSGYPGGPTDTQYF. The CDR3 DNA reads TGTGCCAGCAGCGGGTACCCCGGGGGGCCCACAGATACGCAGTATTTT. The chain employs TRBV9 and TRBJ2-3, with a tentative D call TRBD2 (7 bases). Deletions cut 3 bases from V and 2 bases from J, with 16 bases between. The germline V gene has CDR1 SGDLS and CDR2 YYNGEE. The CDR3 length is 16 residues. The whole variable domain, filled in from reference TRBV9 and TRBJ2-3, reads DSGVTQTPKHLITATGQRVTLRCSPRSGDLSVYWYQQSLDQGLQFLIQYYNGEERAKGNILERFSAQQFPDLHSELNLSSLELGDSALYFCASSGYPGGPTDTQYFGPGTRLTVL.